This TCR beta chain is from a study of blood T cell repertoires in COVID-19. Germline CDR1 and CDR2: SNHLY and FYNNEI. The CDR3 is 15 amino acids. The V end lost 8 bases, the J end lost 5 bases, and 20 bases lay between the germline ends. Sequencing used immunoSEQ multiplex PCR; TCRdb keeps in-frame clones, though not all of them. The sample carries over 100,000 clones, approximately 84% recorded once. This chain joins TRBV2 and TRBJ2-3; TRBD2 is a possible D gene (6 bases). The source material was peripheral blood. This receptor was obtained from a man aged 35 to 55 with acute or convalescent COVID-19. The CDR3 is CASSREATERDTQYF. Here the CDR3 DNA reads TGTGCCAGCTCGAGGGAGGCCACCGAAAGAGATACGCAGTATTTT.